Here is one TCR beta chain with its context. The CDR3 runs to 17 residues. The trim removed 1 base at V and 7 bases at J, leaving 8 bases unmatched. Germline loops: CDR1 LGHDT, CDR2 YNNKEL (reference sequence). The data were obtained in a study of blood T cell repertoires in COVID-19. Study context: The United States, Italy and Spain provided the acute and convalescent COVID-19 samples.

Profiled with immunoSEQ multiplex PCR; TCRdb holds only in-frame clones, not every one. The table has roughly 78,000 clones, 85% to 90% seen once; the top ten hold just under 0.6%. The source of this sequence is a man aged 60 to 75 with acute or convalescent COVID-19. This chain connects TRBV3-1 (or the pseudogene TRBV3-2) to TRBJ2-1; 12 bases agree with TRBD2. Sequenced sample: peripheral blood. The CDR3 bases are TGTGCCAGCAGCCAAGGTCCTCTAGCGGGGGGGCATAATGAGCAGTTCTTC. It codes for CASSQGPLAGGHNEQFF.